The clone carrying this T cell receptor beta chain was seen many times. TCR beta VDJ and CDR3 profiling used genomic DNA as template. TCRdb reprocessed the reads with MiXCR, giving one entry per CDR3 protein. The table has 400,000 to 450,000 distinct CDR3 sequences, around 72% seen once; the top ten hold around 4%. Per germline, CDR1 SNHLY and CDR2 FYNNEI. Trimming at V came to 6 bases and at J to 5 bases, leaving 7 bases not matched to a gene. The CDR3 contains 14 residues. This sample is part of a study of CD8+CD57+ T cells in acquired aplastic anemia. Study details: Roughly 3 ug was the average amount of DNA from sorted CD4+ and CD8+ cells. Sequencing produced an average of roughly 11 million reads per healthy donor for CD4+ cells.

Sequenced sample: sorted CD4+, CD8+, or CD8+CD57+ T cells (not recorded which) from PBMCs. The chain carries TRBV2 and TRBJ2-7, with 10 bases fitting TRBD1. This receptor was taken from a human donor in good health, serving as a control. CDR3 amino acids: CASRDRTGGNEQYF. The DNA for the CDR3 is TGTGCCAGCAGGGACAGGACAGGGGGGAACGAGCAGTACTTC.